Below, 10 T cell receptor beta chains from the same sample are listed, as sequenced in a study of blood T cell repertoires in COVID-19. Repertoires were generated with immunoSEQ multiplex PCR, while TCRdb's copy carries only in-frame clones and drops some. The table shows some 300,000 clones, with 70% to 90% occurring only once. Sample: PBMCs or T cells enriched from blood (not recorded which). The receptors originated from a woman aged 25 to 39 who had recovered from COVID-19.

This chain links TRBV5-5 with TRBJ2-2, with D possibly matching TRBD2 (5 bases). CDR1 SGHKS and CDR2 YYEKEE come from the germline V gene (reference sequence). The V end lost 3 bases, the J end lost 1 base, and 19 bases lay between the germline ends. The CDR3 is 18 amino acids. The CDR3 DNA reads as TGTGCCAGCAGCTCGCGCCGGACTGTTCGGGAGAACACCGGGGAGCTGTTTTTT. Protein: CASSSRRTVRENTGELFF.

J is TRBJ2-1 and V is TRBV7-6, with TRBD2 matching 12 bases. Germline V gene sequence: CDR1 SGHVS, CDR2 FNYEAQ. The CDR3 is 17 amino acids. With 2 bases clipped from V and 8 bases from J, the junction kept 10 bases outside the gene matches. The CDR3 DNA reads as TGTGCCAGCAGCTTAAGACTAGCGGGAGAGTCAGGTCATGAGCAGTTCTTC. Its protein is CASSLRLAGESGHEQFF.

Only a few counts were recorded for this clone. The genes are TRBV6-1 and TRBJ2-2; D possibly corresponds to TRBD1 (5 bases). Germline CDR1 MNHNS, CDR2 SASEGT. The CDR3 covers 16 residues. V dropped 4 bases and J dropped 6 bases, with 18 bases sitting between them. The CDR3 bases are TGTGCCAGCAGTGCAGGGTCGGCAGGATGGCCCGGGGAGCTGTTTTTT. Translating it yields CASSAGSAGWPGELFF.

The V call is TRBV5-4, the J call TRBJ1-2; 7 nucleotides line up with TRBD1. J gave up 5 bases and V 4 bases, and 17 bases lay outside the gene matches. The CDR3 contains 17 residues. Germline V lookup: CDR1 SGHNT, CDR2 YYREEE (reference sequence). The CDR3 DNA reads TGTGCCAGCAGCCAGGGGGGTGGGATGGGTTTAGGGTATGGCTACACCTTC. The encoded protein is CASSQGGGMGLGYGYTF.

V gene TRBV19 combines with J gene TRBJ1-2; TRBD1 agrees at 8 bases. Losses at the gene ends were 4 bases for V and 8 bases for J; bases not matched to a gene: 12. The CDR3 is 15 amino acids. Germline V gene data show CDR1 as LNHDA and CDR2 as SQIVND (reference sequence). The DNA for the CDR3 is TGTGCCAGTAGTACCCGAGACAGGGGCTCTGGGGGCTACACCTTC. Residues: CASSTRDRGSGGYTF.

The chain recombines TRBV10-1 with TRBJ2-4; TRBD2 is a possible D gene (5 bases). Per germline, CDR1 WNHNN and CDR2 SYGVQD (reference sequence). The CDR3 spans 14 residues. Trimming took off 2 bases at V and 6 bases at J, with 11 bases between the two ends. CDR3 DNA sequence: TGCGCCAGCAGTGAGGTTATAGCGCCAAACATTCAGTACTTC. Its translation is CASSEVIAPNIQYF.

V gene TRBV5-4 combines with J gene TRBJ1-4; D possibly corresponds to TRBD1 (6 bases). V dropped 4 bases and J dropped 4 bases, with 14 bases sitting between them. The CDR3 runs to 15 residues. Germline loops: CDR1 SGHNT, CDR2 YYREEE (reference sequence). The CDR3 spells CASSNYRAGNEKLFF. CDR3 in DNA: TGTGCCAGCAGCAATTACAGGGCTGGTAATGAAAAACTGTTTTTT.

V is TRBV7-8 and J is TRBJ1-2; TRBD1 agrees at 8 bases. Unmatched junction bases numbered 2, after V lost 0 bases and J lost 11 bases. CDR1 and CDR2 from the germline V gene are SGHVS and FQNEAQ. The CDR3 is 12 residues long. The CDR3 spells CASSLARTGYTF. The CDR3 bases are TGTGCCAGCAGCTTAGCGAGGACAGGGTACACCTTC.

This chain joins TRBV27 and TRBJ2-7, with TRBD1 as a possible D gene (6 bases). V was trimmed by 6 bases and J by 4 bases, leaving 16 bases between them. In germline, CDR1 is MNHEY, CDR2 SMNVEV (reference sequence). The CDR3 covers 14 residues. CDR3 DNA: TGTGCCAGCAGGCCAGATTGGGGGCAATACGAGCAGTACTTC. As protein: CASRPDWGQYEQYF.

The chain uses TRBV19 and TRBJ2-1; D might be TRBD1 (5 bases). The CDR3 is 12 amino acids. Germline V CDR1 and CDR2: LNHDA, SQIVND (reference sequence). With 5 bases removed from V and 7 bases from J, the gap between germline ends came to 9 bases. CDR3 loop: CASSSRVNEQFF. The DNA for the CDR3 is TGTGCCAGTAGTTCCAGGGTGAATGAGCAGTTCTTC.